The 19 T cell receptor beta chains reported below all come from one sample, sequenced in a study of early T cells in non-severe SARS-CoV-2 infection. TCRdb re-called the 5' RACE reads with MiXCR, one entry per CDR3 protein. The profile covers under 40,000 distinct CDR3 sequences, with under 7% appearing a single time and under 7.5% taken by the ten largest. The sequencing sample was made of whole blood. The receptors originated from an adult who was a healthcare worker with PCR-confirmed SARS-CoV-2 infection or an uninfected control (not recorded which).

This clonotype has a handful of counts. This chain connects TRBV20-1 to TRBJ2-1; D call uncertain. Looked up from germline, CDR1 is DFQATT and CDR2 is SNEGSKA (reference sequence). The CDR3 runs to 12 residues. The V end lost 3 bases, the J end lost 8 bases, and 11 bases lay between the germline ends. The CDR3 region has the DNA TGCAGTGCTAGTGCGGTCATCGATGAGCAGTTCTTC. Residues: CSASAVIDEQFF.

This clonotype occurred a few times. The V and J genes are TRBV4-1 and TRBJ2-1, with TRBD2 matching 9 bases. The CDR3 contains 18 residues. The V and J ends lost 0 bases and 4 bases, in that order; junction bases with no gene match: 10. Germline assignment: CDR1 MGHRA and CDR2 YSYEKL. This chain's CDR3 is CASSQDILTSGPYNEQFF. The CDR3 nucleotides are TGCGCCAGCAGCCAAGACATCCTCACTAGCGGGCCGTACAATGAGCAGTTCTTC.

The chain employs TRBV29-1 and TRBJ2-7; 9 bases agree with TRBD1. CDR3 size: 13 residues. The V and J ends lost 5 bases and 2 bases, in that order; junction bases with no gene match: 4. Germline CDR1 is SQVTM and CDR2 is ANQGSEA. CDR3 coding DNA: TGCAGCGTTTCTTGGGACAGGGCCTACGAGCAGTACTTC. It is translated as CSVSWDRAYEQYF.

CDR3 in DNA: TGTGCCAGCAGTTACCTCAATTTTCCGGGACAGTCGTACCAAGAGACCCAGTACTTC. Translated, it gives CASSYLNFPGQSYQETQYF. This sequence joins TRBV6-5 and TRBJ2-5; the match to TRBD1 covers 7 bases. The CDR3 has 19 residues. The trim removed 2 bases at V and 0 bases at J, leaving 15 bases unmatched. Germline V lookup: CDR1 MNHEY, CDR2 SVGAGI.

Concerning this clonotype: A single base separates this from a much larger clone, so it may be a read error. V usage is TRBV7-3 and J usage is TRBJ1-1; maybe TRBD1 (6 bases). The V gene's germline CDR1 is SGHTA and CDR2 FQGTGA. The ends were cut back, 1 base at V and 6 bases at J, with 15 bases in the middle. This CDR3 has 15 residues. CDR3 in DNA: TGTGCCAGCAGCTTAAGGGGGGACACCCTTTCTGAAGCTTTCTTT. It codes for CASSLRGDTLSEAFF. Supplemented by reference TRBV7-3 and TRBJ1-1, the full variable domain reads GAGVSQTPSNKVTEKGKYVELRCDPISGHTALYWYRQSLGQGPEFLIYFQGTGAADDSGLPNDRFFAVRPEGSVSTLKIQRTERGDSAVYLCASSLRGDTLSEAFFGQGTRLTVV.

This clonotype appeared many times. The chain couples TRBV20-1 to TRBJ2-7; 7 nucleotides align to TRBD1. Germline V gene sequence: CDR1 DFQATT, CDR2 SNEGSKA (reference sequence). The CDR3 extends over 12 amino acids. Trimming at V came to 6 bases and at J to 7 bases, leaving 9 bases not matched to a gene. The DNA of the CDR3 is TGCAGTGCCCCCGACAGGGTGGGGGAGCAGTACTTC. Translation: CSAPDRVGEQYF.

This clonotype has at least ten counts. At one end the junction does not follow the germline gene, possibly because of a read error. The gene calls are TRBV10-2 and TRBJ2-3; 7 positions agree with TRBD2. Germline CDR1 WSHSY, CDR2 SAAADI. This CDR3 spans 13 amino acids. Here the CDR3 reads CASTREATDTQYF. The CDR3 nucleotides are TGCGCCAGCACCCGGGAGGCCACAGATACGCAGTATTTC.

The chain combines TRBV28 with TRBJ2-7; D is uncertain. Per germline, CDR1 MDHEN and CDR2 SYDVKM. The CDR3 has 12 amino acids. The V end was cut by 8 bases, the J end by 7 bases, with 15 bases between. CDR3 sequence: CASGLNEVEQYF. CDR3 coding DNA: TGTGCCAGCGGTCTGAATGAAGTAGAGCAGTACTTC.

This clonotype was recorded a few times. The chain joins TRBV10-3 to TRBJ2-5; TRBD2 agrees at 10 bases. Germline trimming cut 3 bases from V and 2 bases from J; bases unmatched to any gene: 12. The CDR3 is 18 residues long. Germline CDR1 reads ENHRY; CDR2 reads SYGVKD. The CDR3 here is CAISDSGTSEVSQETQYF. The CDR3 region has the DNA TGTGCCATCAGTGACTCCGGGACTAGCGAGGTTTCGCAAGAGACCCAGTACTTC.

In its sample, this clonotype was seen many times. The chain combines TRBV10-2 with TRBJ1-2; TRBD1 aligns across 11 bases. Germline lookup yields CDR1 WSHSY and CDR2 SAAADI. V lost 4 bases to trimming and J lost 4 bases; unmatched junction nucleotides: 5. The CDR3 runs 15 residues. CDR3 DNA sequence: TGCGCCAGCAGTGGAGGGACAGGGGGAATCTATGGCTACACCTTC. Its translation is CASSGGTGGIYGYTF.

This clonotype was observed many times. V usage is TRBV9 and J usage is TRBJ2-2; D not resolved. The CDR3 consists of 16 residues. CDR1 and CDR2 from the germline V gene are SGDLS and YYNGEE. The V end lost 0 bases, the J end lost 2 bases, and 11 bases lay between the germline ends. CDR3 protein: CASSVEQWINTGELFF. The CDR3 bases are TGTGCCAGCAGCGTAGAGCAGTGGATTAACACCGGGGAGCTGTTTTTT.

This clonotype was found many times. The rearrangement joins TRBV10-3 to TRBJ2-3; D unresolved. CDR1 ENHRY and CDR2 SYGVKD come from the germline V gene. The CDR3 covers 12 residues. Trimming left V 4 bases short and J 4 bases short, with 6 bases between. The chain's CDR3 is CAISGIPDTQYF. The CDR3 DNA is TGTGCCATCAGTGGGATCCCAGATACGCAGTATTTT.

This clonotype was recorded many times. The V gene is TRBV7-8, the J gene TRBJ2-3; perhaps TRBD1 as D (5 bases). The ends were cut back, 7 bases at V and 5 bases at J, with 16 bases in the middle. Germline loops: CDR1 SGHVS, CDR2 FQNEAQ. This CDR3 spans 14 amino acids. The CDR3 reads CASTVRTRVDTQYF. The CDR3 DNA follows: TGTGCCAGCACCGTCAGGACAAGGGTAGATACGCAGTATTTT. The variable domain in full, completed from reference TRBV7-8 and TRBJ2-3, reads GAGVSQSPRYKVAKRGQDVALRCDPISGHVSLFWYQQALGQGPEFLTYFQNEAQLDKSGLPSDRFFAERPEGSVSTLKIQRTQQEDSAVYLCASTVRTRVDTQYFGPGTRLTVL.

The chain combines TRBV5-1 with TRBJ2-5; tentative D call: TRBD2 (6 bases). Germline CDR1 is SGHRS and CDR2 is YFSETQ. The CDR3 is made up of 14 amino acids. V gave up 0 bases and J gave up 5 bases, with 11 bases separating them. The chain's CDR3 is CASSLAPGEETQYF. The DNA of the CDR3 is TGCGCCAGCAGCTTGGCCCCGGGAGAGGAGACCCAGTACTTC.

This clonotype was observed at least ten times. The rearrangement links TRBV7-8 to TRBJ1-3, with D possibly TRBD1 on 5 matching bases. Trimming shortened V by 2 bases and J by 1 base, and 12 bases separated the two germline ends. CDR1 SGHVS and CDR2 FQNEAQ come from the germline V gene. This CDR3 spans 16 amino acids. The CDR3 DNA reads as TGTGCCAGCAGCTTACGCTGGGGGTCTTCTGGAAACACCATATATTTT. As protein: CASSLRWGSSGNTIYF.

This clonotype was counted between two and nine times. This chain joins TRBV7-2 and TRBJ2-6; D might be TRBD2 (5 bases). V dropped 7 bases and J dropped 0 bases, with 13 bases sitting between them. The V gene's germline CDR1 is SGHTA and CDR2 FQGNSA. There are 16 residues in the CDR3. Here the CDR3 reads CASTPRRFSGANVLTF. DNA of the CDR3: TGTGCCAGCACCCCACGGAGGTTCTCTGGGGCCAACGTCCTGACTTTC.

The rearrangement joins TRBV28 to TRBJ2-7; D is unclear. This CDR3 contains 11 residues. Germline V lookup: CDR1 MDHEN, CDR2 SYDVKM. V was cut by 8 bases and J by 4 bases, with 9 bases left in between. CDR3 nucleotides: TGTGCCAGCCTTAACGGATACGAGCAGTACTTC. It specifies CASLNGYEQYF.

This clonotype was seen ten or more times. The chain combines TRBV18 with TRBJ2-5; possibly TRBD1 or TRBD2 for D (5 bases each). Trimming removed 3 bases at V and 4 bases at J, with 18 bases between. CDR3 length equals 16 residues. The V gene's germline CDR1 is KGHSH and CDR2 LQKENI. The CDR3 sequence is CASSPVTGTELETQYF. The CDR3 nucleotides read TGTGCCAGCTCACCTGTCACCGGGACGGAACTAGAGACCCAGTACTTC.

Written as DNA, the CDR3 is TGTGCCAGCAGTTTATGGGGGCGCGTACGCGCGTCCAATGAGCAGTTCTTC. The encoded protein is CASSLWGRVRASNEQFF. The rearrangement links TRBV28 to TRBJ2-1; a possible D gene is TRBD1 (5 bases). V lost 0 bases and J 6 bases, leaving 18 bases between the germline ends. This CDR3 is 17 amino acids long. Germline V lookup: CDR1 MDHEN, CDR2 SYDVKM.